One and the same sample provided the 20 T cell receptor beta chains below, sequenced in a study of cytomegalovirus exposure and HLA in healthy donors. Vbeta (60) and Jbeta (13) primers were used in the PCR. TCRdb's copy holds only in-frame clones and misses some; the assay was immunoSEQ multiplex PCR. The profile covers under 300,000 clones, with 80% to 85% appearing a single time and about 7.5% taken by the ten largest. The material sequenced was PBMCs. These receptors all stem from an older woman in good health and CMV-seropositive.

The gene calls are TRBV27 and TRBJ2-1; a weak D match, TRBD1 (5 bases). V was shortened by 6 bases and J by 3 bases, with 9 bases between the two germline ends. Germline loops: CDR1 MNHEY, CDR2 SMNVEV (reference sequence). The CDR3 is 13 amino acids. The CDR3 is CASSHDSYNEQFF. CDR3 in DNA: TGTGCCAGCAGCCACGACAGCTACAATGAGCAGTTCTTC.

The genes are TRBV5-5 and TRBJ2-7, with D perhaps matching TRBD2 (6 bases). V was pared by 4 bases and J by 4 bases, with 18 bases between. The CDR3 spans 15 residues. From germline, CDR1 is SGHKS and CDR2 YYEKEE (reference sequence). The CDR3 loop reads CASSTISGSRYEQYF. DNA of the CDR3: TGTGCCAGCAGCACCATAAGCGGGTCACGGTACGAGCAGTACTTC.

This chain links TRBV2 with TRBJ2-5; tentative D call: TRBD1 (6 bases). The CDR3 contains 14 residues. The V and J ends lost 8 bases and 2 bases respectively, with 15 bases between them. Germline CDR1 SNHLY, CDR2 FYNNEI. The CDR3 DNA sequence: TGTGCCAGCGGCTCACACAGGGCACAAGAGACCCAGTACTTC. It specifies CASGSHRAQETQYF.

This chain uses TRBV7-9 with TRBJ1-2; D might be TRBD1 (5 bases). Per germline, CDR1 SEHNR and CDR2 FQNEAQ (reference sequence). This CDR3 comprises 15 residues. Between the trimmed V and J ends, which lost 1 base and 7 bases, there was a span of 16 bases. The CDR3 reads CASSLGAEGTGGYTF. The CDR3 bases are TGTGCCAGCAGCTTAGGGGCGGAGGGTACAGGTGGCTACACCTTC. The full variable domain, its missing parts supplied by reference TRBV7-9 and TRBJ1-2, is DTGVSQNPRHKITKRGQNVTFRCDPISEHNRLYWYRQTLGQGPEFLTYFQNEAQLEKSRLLSDRFSAERPKGSFSTLEIQRTEQGDSAMYLCASSLGAEGTGGYTFGSGTRLTVV.

This chain joins TRBV6-1 and TRBJ2-1, with 11 bases that match TRBD2. V was clipped by 6 bases and J by 8 bases; unmatched bases: 6. CDR1 and CDR2 (germline): MNHNS, SASEGT. The CDR3 runs 14 residues. CDR3 nucleotides: TGTGCCAGCAGCCCTAGCGGGAGGAACTATGAGCAGTTCTTC. Its protein is CASSPSGRNYEQFF.

The chain links TRBV7-3 to TRBJ1-3; 7 bases match TRBD1. Germline trimming cut 5 bases from V and 2 bases from J; bases unmatched to any gene: 3. The CDR3 is 14 residues long. Germline loops: CDR1 SGHTA, CDR2 FQGTGA. DNA of the CDR3: TGTGCCAGCAGCCAAACAGGGGCTGGAAACACCATATATTTT. Translating gives CASSQTGAGNTIYF.

This clone was detected a few times. The chain joins TRBV18 to TRBJ2-3; unclear D gene. The V end lost 1 base, the J end lost 6 bases, and 5 bases lay between the germline ends. Germline lookup yields CDR1 KGHSH and CDR2 LQKENI. CDR3 size: 12 residues. CDR3 loop: CASSPLEDTQYF. CDR3 DNA: TGTGCCAGCTCACCACTGGAGGATACGCAGTATTTT.

CDR3 bases: TGTGCCGGGCTGAGGGGGTTCAATGAGCAGTTCTTC. Its protein is CAGLRGFNEQFF. The J gene is TRBJ2-1, the V gene TRBV7-9; tentatively, D is TRBD1 (6 bases). Germline V lookup: CDR1 SEHNR, CDR2 FQNEAQ (reference sequence). V gave up 11 bases and J gave up 6 bases, with 14 bases separating them. The CDR3 is 12 residues long.

This chain connects TRBV19 to TRBJ2-5; perhaps TRBD1 as D (6 bases). TRBJ2-7 explains the end of the DNA better; the J call may be wrong. The CDR3 has 13 amino acids. The germline V gene has CDR1 LNHDA and CDR2 SQIVND (reference sequence). The CDR3 bases are TGTGCCAGTAGTAACAGGGATCCGGTCGAGCAGTACTTC. The encoded protein is CASSNRDPVEQYF.

This sequence joins TRBV28 and TRBJ1-4; maybe TRBD1 (6 bases). The CDR3 consists of 16 residues. Per germline, CDR1 MDHEN and CDR2 SYDVKM. The germline V and J ends were trimmed by 6 bases and 5 bases, with 19 bases remaining between them. The DNA for the CDR3 is TGTGCCAGCAGAGCTTTTACAGGGCTTCTCAATGAAAAACTGTTTTTT. It translates to CASRAFTGLLNEKLFF.

V usage is TRBV30 and J usage is TRBJ2-5; 9 bases line up with TRBD2. The DNA end favors TRBJ2-7, so the J call may be wrong. The CDR3 covers 18 residues. The germline gives CDR1 GTSNPN, CDR2 SVGIG (reference sequence). The CDR3 loop reads CAWSVGNSGSNKSYEQYF. CDR3 DNA: TGTGCCTGGAGCGTAGGGAATAGCGGGAGTAACAAGTCCTACGAGCAGTACTTC.

The CDR3 here is CASSPGQGYSYGYTF. CDR3 sequence (DNA): TGTGCCAGCAGTCCAGGACAGGGTTATTCCTATGGCTACACCTTC. This chain uses TRBV27 with TRBJ1-2; 8 bases match TRBD1. Germline V gene sequence: CDR1 MNHEY, CDR2 SMNVEV (reference sequence). V gave up 5 bases and J gave up 4 bases; unmatched junction bases: 9. CDR3 size: 15 residues.

V and J are TRBV4-1 and TRBJ2-1; 7 positions agree with TRBD2. V trimming: 3 bases; J trimming: 8 bases; junction bases outside the gene matches: 7. The CDR3 has 14 residues. CDR1 MGHRA and CDR2 YSYEKL come from the germline V gene. CDR3 in amino acids: CASSHLLATDEQFF. In DNA form, the CDR3 reads TGCGCCAGCAGCCACTTACTAGCGACCGATGAGCAGTTCTTC.

The chain joins TRBV19 to TRBJ2-7; 10 nucleotides agree with TRBD2. CDR3 size: 15 residues. V lost 1 base and J lost 3; bases outside the gene matches: 3. Germline V lookup: CDR1 LNHDA, CDR2 SQIVND (reference sequence). This CDR3 reads CASSIAGTSDYEQYF. CDR3 in DNA: TGTGCCAGTAGTATAGCGGGGACTAGCGACTACGAGCAGTACTTC.

This clone has just a few counts. This chain joins TRBV10-3 and TRBJ1-1; D uncertain. The CDR3 extends over 14 amino acids. Germline loops: CDR1 ENHRY, CDR2 SYGVKD. V lost 10 bases and J lost 3, with 18 bases in between. CDR3 amino acids: CATRRRTTDTEAFF. DNA of the CDR3: TGTGCCACCAGGCGGAGAACCACCGACACTGAAGCTTTCTTT.

The chain combines TRBV5-1 with TRBJ1-1; no clear D gene. The ends were cut back, 1 base at V and 5 bases at J, with 12 bases in the middle. The CDR3 extends over 14 amino acids. Germline CDR1 and CDR2: SGHRS and YFSETQ. CDR3 nucleotide sequence: TGCGCCAGCAGCTTGAAGGGAGGCTCGACTGAAGCTTTCTTT. Translating gives CASSLKGGSTEAFF. Drawing the rest from reference TRBV5-1 and TRBJ1-1, the complete variable domain is KAGVTQTPRYLIKTRGQQVTLSCSPISGHRSVSWYQQTPGQGLQFLFEYFSETQRNKGNFPGRFSGRQFSNSRSEMNVSTLELGDSALYLCASSLKGGSTEAFFGQGTRLTVV.

Details on this clone: This sample includes further DNA sequences coding for the same CDR3. The V call is TRBV18, the J call TRBJ2-7, with D possibly matching TRBD1 (5 bases). Germline lookup yields CDR1 KGHSH and CDR2 LQKENI. The CDR3 sequence is 13 residues long. The V and J ends lost 3 bases and 5 bases respectively, with 11 bases between them. The CDR3, as DNA: TGTGCCAGCTCACCGAGGCAGGGCGACGAGCAGTACTTC. This gives the protein CASSPRQGDEQYF.

The CDR3 DNA follows: TGTGCCACCAGCGCCGGGGCCCCGGGACAGCAAGAGACCCAGTACTTC. Protein: CATSAGAPGQQETQYF. V gene TRBV15 combines with J gene TRBJ2-5; TRBD1 matches at 7 bases. Trimming removed 5 bases from V and 2 bases from J; junction bases left unmatched: 11. CDR3 length: 16 residues. CDR1 LNHNV and CDR2 YYDKDF come from the germline V gene (reference sequence).

The chain has TRBV10-1 and TRBJ1-3; perhaps TRBD1 as D (6 bases). Trimming took off 3 bases at V and 4 bases at J, with 7 bases between the two ends. The CDR3 totals 13 residues. From germline, CDR1 is WNHNN and CDR2 SYGVQD (reference sequence). CDR3 in DNA: TGCGCCAGCAGTGACGGGACAGGAAACACCATATATTTT. Translated: CASSDGTGNTIYF.

The CDR3 loop reads CASSLLGLDTDTQYF. The CDR3 DNA reads TGCGCCAGCAGCTTGCTGGGACTTGACACAGATACGCAGTATTTT. The chain carries TRBV5-1 and TRBJ2-3; D perhaps matches TRBD2 (6 bases). The germline V gene encodes CDR1 SGHRS and CDR2 YFSETQ. Deletions cut 1 base from V and 2 bases from J, with 11 bases between. This CDR3 contains 15 residues.